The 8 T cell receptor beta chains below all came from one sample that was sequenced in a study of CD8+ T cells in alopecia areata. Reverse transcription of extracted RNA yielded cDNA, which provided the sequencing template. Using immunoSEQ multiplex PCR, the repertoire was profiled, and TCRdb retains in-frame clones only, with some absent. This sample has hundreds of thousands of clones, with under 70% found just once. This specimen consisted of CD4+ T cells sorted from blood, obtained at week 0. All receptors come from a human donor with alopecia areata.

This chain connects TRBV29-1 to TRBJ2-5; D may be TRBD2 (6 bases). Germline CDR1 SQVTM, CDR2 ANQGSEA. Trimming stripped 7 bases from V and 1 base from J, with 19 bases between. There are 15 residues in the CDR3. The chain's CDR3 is CSARRDGGSQETQYF. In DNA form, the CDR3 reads TGCAGCGCTAGACGGGATGGGGGGTCCCAAGAGACCCAGTACTTC. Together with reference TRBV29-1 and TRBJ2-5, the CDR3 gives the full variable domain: SAVISQKPSRDICQRGTSLTIQCQVDSQVTMMFWYRQQPGQSLTLIATANQGSEATYESGFVIDKFPISRPNLTFSTLTVSNMSPEDSSIYLCSARRDGGSQETQYFGPGTRLLVL.

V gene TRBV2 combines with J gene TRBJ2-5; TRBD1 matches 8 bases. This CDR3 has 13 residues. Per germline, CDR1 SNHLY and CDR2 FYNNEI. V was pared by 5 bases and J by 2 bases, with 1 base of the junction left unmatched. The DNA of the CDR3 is TGTGCCAGCAGTAGGGACAGGCAAGAGACCCAGTACTTC. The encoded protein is CASSRDRQETQYF.

Here the CDR3 DNA reads TGTGCCATCAGTGCGGCCAGGGGAGTCGAGACCCAGTACTTC. It yields the protein CAISAARGVETQYF. The chain employs TRBV10-3 and TRBJ2-5; D may be TRBD1 (6 bases). The germline V gene encodes CDR1 ENHRY and CDR2 SYGVKD. CDR3 length: 14 residues. V lost 4 bases and J lost 5, with 14 bases in between.

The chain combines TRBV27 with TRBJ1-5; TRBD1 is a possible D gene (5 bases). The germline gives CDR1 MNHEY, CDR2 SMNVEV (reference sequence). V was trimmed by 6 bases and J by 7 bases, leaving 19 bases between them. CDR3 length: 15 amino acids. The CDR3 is CASSLSGRVEQPQHF. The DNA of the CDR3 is TGTGCCAGCAGCCTAAGCGGCAGGGTGGAGCAGCCCCAGCATTTT.

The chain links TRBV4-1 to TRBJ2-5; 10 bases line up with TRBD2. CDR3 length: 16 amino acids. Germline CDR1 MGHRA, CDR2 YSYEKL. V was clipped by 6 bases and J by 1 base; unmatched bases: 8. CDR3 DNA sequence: TGCGCCAGCAGTTCCCTAGCGGGGGCGATCCAAGAGACCCAGTACTTC. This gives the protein CASSSLAGAIQETQYF.

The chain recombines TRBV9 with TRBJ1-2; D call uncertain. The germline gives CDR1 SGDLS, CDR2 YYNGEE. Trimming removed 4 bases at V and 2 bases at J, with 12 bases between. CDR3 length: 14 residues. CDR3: CASSPSPGNYGYTF. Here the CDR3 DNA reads TGTGCCAGCAGCCCCAGCCCCGGGAACTATGGCTACACCTTC.

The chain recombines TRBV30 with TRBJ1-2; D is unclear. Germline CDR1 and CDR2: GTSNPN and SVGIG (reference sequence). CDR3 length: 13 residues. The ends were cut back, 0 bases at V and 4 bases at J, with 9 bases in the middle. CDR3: CAWSVRATYGYTF. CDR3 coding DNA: TGTGCCTGGAGTGTACGGGCAACCTATGGCTACACCTTC.

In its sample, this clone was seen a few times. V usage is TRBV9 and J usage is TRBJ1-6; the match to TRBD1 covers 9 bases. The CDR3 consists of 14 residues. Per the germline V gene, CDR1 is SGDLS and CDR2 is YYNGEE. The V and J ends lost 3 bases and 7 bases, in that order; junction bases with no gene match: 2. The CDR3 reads CASSDGQGNSPLHF. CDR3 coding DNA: TGTGCCAGCAGCGACGGACAGGGGAATTCACCCCTCCACTTT. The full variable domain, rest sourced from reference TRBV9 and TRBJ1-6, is DSGVTQTPKHLITATGQRVTLRCSPRSGDLSVYWYQQSLDQGLQFLIQYYNGEERAKGNILERFSAQQFPDLHSELNLSSLELGDSALYFCASSDGQGNSPLHFGNGTRLTVT.